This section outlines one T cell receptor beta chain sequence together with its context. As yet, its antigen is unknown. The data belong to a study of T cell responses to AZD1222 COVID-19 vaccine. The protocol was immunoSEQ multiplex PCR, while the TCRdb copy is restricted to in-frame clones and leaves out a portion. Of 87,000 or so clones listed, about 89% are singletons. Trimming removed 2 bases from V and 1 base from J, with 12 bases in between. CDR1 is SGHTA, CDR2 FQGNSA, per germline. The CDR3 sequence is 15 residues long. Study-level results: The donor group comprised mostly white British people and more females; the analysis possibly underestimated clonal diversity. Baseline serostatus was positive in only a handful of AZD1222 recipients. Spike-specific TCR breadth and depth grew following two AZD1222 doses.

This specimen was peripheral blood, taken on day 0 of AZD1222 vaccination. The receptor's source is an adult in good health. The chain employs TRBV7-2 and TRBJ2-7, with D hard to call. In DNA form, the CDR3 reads TGTGCCAGCAGCTTACTGGCTAGTAATTCCTACGAGCAGTACTTC. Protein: CASSLLASNSYEQYF.